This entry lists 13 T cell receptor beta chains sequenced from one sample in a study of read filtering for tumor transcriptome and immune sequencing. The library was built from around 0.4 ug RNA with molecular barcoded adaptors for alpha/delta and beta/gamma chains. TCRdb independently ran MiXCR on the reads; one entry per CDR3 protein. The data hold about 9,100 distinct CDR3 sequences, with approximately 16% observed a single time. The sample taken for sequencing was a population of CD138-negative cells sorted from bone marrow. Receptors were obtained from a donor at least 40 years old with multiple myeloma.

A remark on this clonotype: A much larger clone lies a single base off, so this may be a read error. CDR3 sequence: CASSFGFRETQYF. Here the CDR3 DNA reads TGTGCCAGCAGCTTTGGGTTCCGAGAGACCCAGTACTTC. V and J are TRBV7-3 and TRBJ2-5; no clear D gene. The germline gives CDR1 SGHTA, CDR2 FQGTGA. This CDR3 is built from 13 residues. V dropped 3 bases and J dropped 4 bases, with 9 bases sitting between them.

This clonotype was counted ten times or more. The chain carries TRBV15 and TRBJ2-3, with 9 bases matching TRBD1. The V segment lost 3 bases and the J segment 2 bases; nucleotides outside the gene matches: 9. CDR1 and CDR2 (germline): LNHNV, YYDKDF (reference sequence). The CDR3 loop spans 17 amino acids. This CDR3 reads CATSSPQGAKVTDTQYF. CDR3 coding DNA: TGTGCCACCAGCAGCCCACAGGGGGCGAAAGTCACAGATACGCAGTATTTT.

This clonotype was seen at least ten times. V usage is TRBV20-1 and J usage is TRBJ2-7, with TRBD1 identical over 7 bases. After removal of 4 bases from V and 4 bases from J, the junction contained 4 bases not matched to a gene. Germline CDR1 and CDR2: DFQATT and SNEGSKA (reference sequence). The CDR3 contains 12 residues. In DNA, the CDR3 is TGCAGTGCTAATCGGGACAGTTACGAGCAGTACTTC. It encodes CSANRDSYEQYF.

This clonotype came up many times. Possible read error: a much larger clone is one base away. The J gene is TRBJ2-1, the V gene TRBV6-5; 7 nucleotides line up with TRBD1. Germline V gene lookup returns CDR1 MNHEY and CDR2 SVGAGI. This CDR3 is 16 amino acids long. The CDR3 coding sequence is TGTGCCAGCAGTTACTCGAGACAGGGCCTGGGCAATGGGCAGTTCTTC. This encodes CASSYSRQGLGNGQFF.

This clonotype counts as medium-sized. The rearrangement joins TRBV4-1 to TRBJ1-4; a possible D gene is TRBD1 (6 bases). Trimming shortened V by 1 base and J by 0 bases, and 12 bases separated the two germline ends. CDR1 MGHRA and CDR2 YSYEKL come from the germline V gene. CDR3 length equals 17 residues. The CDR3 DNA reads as TGCGCCAGCAGCCAAGGGACTCGACAGGCAACTAATGAAAAACTGTTTTTT. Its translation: CASSQGTRQATNEKLFF.

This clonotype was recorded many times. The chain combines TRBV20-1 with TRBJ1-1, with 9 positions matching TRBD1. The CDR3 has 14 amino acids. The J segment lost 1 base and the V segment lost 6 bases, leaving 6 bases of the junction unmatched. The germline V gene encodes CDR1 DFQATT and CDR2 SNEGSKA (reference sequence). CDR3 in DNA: TGCAGTGCACCACAGGGGGCTACGAACACTGAAGCTTTCTTT. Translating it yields CSAPQGATNTEAFF.

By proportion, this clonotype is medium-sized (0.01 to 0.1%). Here the CDR3 reads CASSYSSGFNNEQFF. The CDR3 DNA reads as TGTGCCAGCAGTTACTCGAGTGGCTTCAACAATGAGCAGTTCTTC. V and J are TRBV6-5 and TRBJ2-1; unclear D gene. The germline CDR1 and CDR2 sequences are MNHEY and SVGAGI. The CDR3 runs 15 residues. V was pared by 0 bases and J by 5 bases, with 11 bases between.

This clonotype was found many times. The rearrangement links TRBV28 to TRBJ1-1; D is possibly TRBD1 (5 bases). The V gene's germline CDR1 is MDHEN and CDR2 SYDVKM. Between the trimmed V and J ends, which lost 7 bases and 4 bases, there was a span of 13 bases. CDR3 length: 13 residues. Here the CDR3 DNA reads TGTGCCAGCAAACGATCGGGGGGCACTGAAGCTTTCTTT. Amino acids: CASKRSGGTEAFF.

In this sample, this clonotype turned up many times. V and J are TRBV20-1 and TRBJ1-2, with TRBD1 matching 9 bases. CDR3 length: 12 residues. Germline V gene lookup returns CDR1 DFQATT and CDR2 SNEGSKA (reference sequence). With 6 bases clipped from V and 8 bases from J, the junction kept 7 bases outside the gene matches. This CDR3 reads CSALTGGDGYTF. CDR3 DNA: TGCAGTGCCCTAACAGGGGGCGACGGCTACACCTTC.

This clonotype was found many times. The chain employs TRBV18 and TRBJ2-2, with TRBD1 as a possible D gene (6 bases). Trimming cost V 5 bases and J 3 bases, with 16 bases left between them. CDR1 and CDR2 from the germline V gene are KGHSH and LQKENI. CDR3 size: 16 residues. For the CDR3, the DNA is TGTGCCAGCTCATGGTCTTCAGGGGCGGACACCGGGGAGCTGTTTTTT. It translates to CASSWSSGADTGELFF.

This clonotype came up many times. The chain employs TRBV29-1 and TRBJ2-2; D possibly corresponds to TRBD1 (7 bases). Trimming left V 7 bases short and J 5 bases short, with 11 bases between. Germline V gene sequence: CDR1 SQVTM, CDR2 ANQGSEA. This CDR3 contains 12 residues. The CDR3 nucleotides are TGCAGCGGGACAGGAGGGACCGGGGAGCTGTTTTTT. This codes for CSGTGGTGELFF.

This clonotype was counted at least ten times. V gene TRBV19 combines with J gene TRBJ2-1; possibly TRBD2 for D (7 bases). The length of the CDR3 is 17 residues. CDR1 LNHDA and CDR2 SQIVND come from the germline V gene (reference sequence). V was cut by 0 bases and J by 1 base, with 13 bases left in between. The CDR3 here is CASSIDTGGRSYNEQFF. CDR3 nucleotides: TGTGCCAGTAGTATAGATACGGGGGGCAGATCCTACAATGAGCAGTTCTTC.

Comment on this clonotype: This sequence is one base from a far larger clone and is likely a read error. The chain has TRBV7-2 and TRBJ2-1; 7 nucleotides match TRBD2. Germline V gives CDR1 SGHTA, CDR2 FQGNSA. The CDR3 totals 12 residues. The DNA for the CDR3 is TGTGCCAGCAGCTTAGGGGCGGGGGAGCAGCTCTTC. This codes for CASSLGAGEQLF.